One T cell receptor (beta chain) is described in this entry. The antigen is unknown. Trimming took 4 bases from V and 10 from J, leaving 14 bases between them. The CDR3 runs 13 residues. The germline CDR1 and CDR2 sequences are SGHKS and YYEKEE (reference sequence). The sample is drawn from a study of post-analysis software for immune sequencing data. Overall study results and limits: Patients used about 5 TRBV segments, including TRBV5-6, TRBV5-1 and TRBV20-1, more often than controls.

Libraries were made from TCR beta cDNA, and they carried unique molecular identifiers. In TCRdb, the PCR reads were re-called with MiXCR into one record per CDR3 protein. The sample carries about 540,000 distinct CDR3 sequences, 34% recorded once. The sequence was obtained from a girl aged 2-17 years with multiple sclerosis. The rearrangement uses TRBV5-5 and TRBJ1-4, with D possibly matching TRBD1 (5 bases). The specimen sequenced was blood. The chain's CDR3 is CASSADTYGKLFF. CDR3 nucleotides: TGTGCCAGCAGCGCGGACACCTATGGAAAACTGTTTTTT.